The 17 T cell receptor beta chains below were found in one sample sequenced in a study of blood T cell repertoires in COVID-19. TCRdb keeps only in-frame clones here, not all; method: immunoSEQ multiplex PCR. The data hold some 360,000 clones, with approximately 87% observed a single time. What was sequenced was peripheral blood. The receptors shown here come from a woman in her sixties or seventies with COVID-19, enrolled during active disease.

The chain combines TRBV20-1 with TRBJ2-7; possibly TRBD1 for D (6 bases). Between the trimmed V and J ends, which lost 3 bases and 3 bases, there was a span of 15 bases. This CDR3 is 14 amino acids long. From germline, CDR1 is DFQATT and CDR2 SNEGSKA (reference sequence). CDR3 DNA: TGCAGTGCTAGTACCGGGGACACAAACTACGAGCAGTACTTC. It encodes CSASTGDTNYEQYF.

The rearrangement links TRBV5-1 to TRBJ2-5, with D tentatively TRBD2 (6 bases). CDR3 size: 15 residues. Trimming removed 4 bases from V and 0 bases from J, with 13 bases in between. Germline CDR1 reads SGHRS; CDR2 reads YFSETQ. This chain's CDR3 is CASSPGRGNQETQYF. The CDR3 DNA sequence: TGCGCCAGCAGCCCGGGCCGGGGGAACCAAGAGACCCAGTACTTC.

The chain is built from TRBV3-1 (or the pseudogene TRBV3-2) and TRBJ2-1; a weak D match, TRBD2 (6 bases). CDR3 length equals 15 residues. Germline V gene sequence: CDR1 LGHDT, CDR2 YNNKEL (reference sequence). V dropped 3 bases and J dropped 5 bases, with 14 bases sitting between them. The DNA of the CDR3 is TGTGCCAGCAGCCAGGGCGGGGCATCGAACAATGAGCAGTTCTTC. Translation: CASSQGGASNNEQFF.

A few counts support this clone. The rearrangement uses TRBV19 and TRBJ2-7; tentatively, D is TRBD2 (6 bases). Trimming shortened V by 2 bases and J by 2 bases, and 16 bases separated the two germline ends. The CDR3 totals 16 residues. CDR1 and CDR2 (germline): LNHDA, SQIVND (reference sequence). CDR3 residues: CASSILGLGGAYEQYF. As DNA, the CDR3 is TGTGCCAGTAGTATACTGGGACTCGGGGGAGCCTACGAGCAGTACTTC.

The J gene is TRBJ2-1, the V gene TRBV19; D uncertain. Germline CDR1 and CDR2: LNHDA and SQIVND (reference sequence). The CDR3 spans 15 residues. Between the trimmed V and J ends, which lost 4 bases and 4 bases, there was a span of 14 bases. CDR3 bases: TGTGCCAGTAGTACCACAGTGCCCCGGTACAATGAGCAGTTCTTC. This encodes CASSTTVPRYNEQFF. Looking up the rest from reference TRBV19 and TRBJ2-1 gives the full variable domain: DGGITQSPKYLFRKEGQNVTLSCEQNLNHDAMYWYRQDPGQGLRLIYYSQIVNDFQKGDIAEGYSVSREKKESFPLTVTSAQKNPTAFYLCASSTTVPRYNEQFFGPGTRLTVL.

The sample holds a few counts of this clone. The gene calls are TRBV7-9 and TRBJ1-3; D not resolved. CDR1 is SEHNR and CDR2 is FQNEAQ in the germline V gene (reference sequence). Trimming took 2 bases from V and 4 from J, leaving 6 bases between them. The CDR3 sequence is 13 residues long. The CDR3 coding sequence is TGTGCCAGCAGCTTAAGACAAGGAAACACCATATATTTT. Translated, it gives CASSLRQGNTIYF. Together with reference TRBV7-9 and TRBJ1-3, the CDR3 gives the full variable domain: DTGVSQNPRHKITKRGQNVTFRCDPISEHNRLYWYRQTLGQGPEFLTYFQNEAQLEKSRLLSDRFSAERPKGSFSTLEIQRTEQGDSAMYLCASSLRQGNTIYFGEGSWLTVV.

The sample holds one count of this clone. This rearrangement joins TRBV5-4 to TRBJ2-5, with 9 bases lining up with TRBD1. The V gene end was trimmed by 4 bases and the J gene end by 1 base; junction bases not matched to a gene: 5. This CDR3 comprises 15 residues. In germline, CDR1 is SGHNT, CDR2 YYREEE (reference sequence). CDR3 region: CASSTGQGPQETQYF. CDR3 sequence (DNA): TGTGCCAGCAGCACGGGACAGGGCCCCCAAGAGACCCAGTACTTC.

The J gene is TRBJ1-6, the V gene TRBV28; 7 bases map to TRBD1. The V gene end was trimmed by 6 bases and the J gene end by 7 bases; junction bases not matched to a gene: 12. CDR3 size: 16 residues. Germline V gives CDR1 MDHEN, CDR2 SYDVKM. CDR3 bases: TGTGCCAGCAGGCGCACCTCGACAGGGTTAAATTCACCCCTCCACTTT. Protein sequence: CASRRTSTGLNSPLHF. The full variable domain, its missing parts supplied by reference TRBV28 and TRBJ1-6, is DVKVTQSSRYLVKRTGEKVFLECVQDMDHENMFWYRQDPGLGLRLIYFSYDVKMKEKGDIPEGYSVSREKKERFSLILESASTNQTSMYLCASRRTSTGLNSPLHFGNGTRLTVT.

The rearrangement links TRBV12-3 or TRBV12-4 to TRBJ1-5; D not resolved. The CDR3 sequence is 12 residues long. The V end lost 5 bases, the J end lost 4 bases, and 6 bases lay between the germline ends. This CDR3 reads CASSVQNQPQHF. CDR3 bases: TGTGCCAGCAGTGTACAGAATCAGCCCCAGCATTTT.

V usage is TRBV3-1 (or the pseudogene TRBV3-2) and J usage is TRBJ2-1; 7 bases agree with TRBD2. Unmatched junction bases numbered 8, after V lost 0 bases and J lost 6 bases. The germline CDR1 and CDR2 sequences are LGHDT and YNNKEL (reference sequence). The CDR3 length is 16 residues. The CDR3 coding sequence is TGTGCCAGCAGCCAAGATCCTTTGGGAGGGGTCAATGAGCAGTTCTTC. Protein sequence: CASSQDPLGGVNEQFF.

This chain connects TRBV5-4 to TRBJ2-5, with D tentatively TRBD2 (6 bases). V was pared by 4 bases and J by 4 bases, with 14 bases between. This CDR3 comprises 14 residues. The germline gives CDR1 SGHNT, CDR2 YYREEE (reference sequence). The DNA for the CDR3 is TGTGCCAGCAGCCCAAATCTGGGGGGAGAGACCCAGTACTTC. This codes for CASSPNLGGETQYF.

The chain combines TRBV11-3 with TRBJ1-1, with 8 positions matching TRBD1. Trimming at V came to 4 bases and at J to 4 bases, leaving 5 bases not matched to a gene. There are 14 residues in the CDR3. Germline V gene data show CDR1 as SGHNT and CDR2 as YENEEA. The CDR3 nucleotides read TGTGCCAGCAGCTCCCAGGGGGCAGCCACTGAAGCTTTCTTT. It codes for CASSSQGAATEAFF.

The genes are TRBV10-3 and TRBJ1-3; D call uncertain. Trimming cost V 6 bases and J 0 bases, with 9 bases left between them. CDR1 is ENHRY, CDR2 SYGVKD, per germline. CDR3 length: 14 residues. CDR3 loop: CAIRQSGSGNTIYF. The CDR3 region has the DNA TGTGCCATCAGGCAGTCAGGCTCTGGAAACACCATATATTTT.

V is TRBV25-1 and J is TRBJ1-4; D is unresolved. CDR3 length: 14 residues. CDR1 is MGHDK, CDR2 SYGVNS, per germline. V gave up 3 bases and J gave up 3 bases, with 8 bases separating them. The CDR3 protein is CASSDRRANEKLFF. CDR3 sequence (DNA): TGTGCCAGCAGTGACAGGCGAGCTAATGAAAAACTGTTTTTT.

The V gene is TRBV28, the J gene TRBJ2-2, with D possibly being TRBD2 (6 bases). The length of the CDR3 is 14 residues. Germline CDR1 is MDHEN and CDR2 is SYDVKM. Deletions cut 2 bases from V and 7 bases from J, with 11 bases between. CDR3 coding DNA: TGTGCCAGCAGTTTAACCGGGGGTATCGGGGAGCTGTTTTTT. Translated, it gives CASSLTGGIGELFF.

The CDR3 region is CASSDWGDNYGYTF. The CDR3 nucleotides are TGTGCCAGCAGTGATTGGGGGGATAACTATGGCTACACCTTC. This chain links TRBV2 with TRBJ1-2; TRBD1 might be the D (5 bases). The V gene lost 3 bases and the J gene lost 1 base, with 9 bases spanning the gap. The germline CDR1 and CDR2 sequences are SNHLY and FYNNEI. CDR3 length: 14 residues.

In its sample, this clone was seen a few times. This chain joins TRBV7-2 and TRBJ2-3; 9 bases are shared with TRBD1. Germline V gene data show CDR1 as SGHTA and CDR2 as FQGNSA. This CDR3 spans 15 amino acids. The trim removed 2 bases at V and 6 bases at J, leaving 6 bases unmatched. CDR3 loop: CASSLLGQGLDTQYF. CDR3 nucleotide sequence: TGTGCCAGCAGCTTATTGGGACAGGGATTGGATACGCAGTATTTT.